Below, 16 T cell receptor beta chains from the same sample are listed, as sequenced in a study of blood T cell repertoires in COVID-19. Here immunoSEQ multiplex PCR was the method, and the copy in TCRdb shows in-frame clones only, minus some. The sample yields around 270,000 clones, roughly 91% seen once. Source material: peripheral blood. The receptor source for this set is a middle-aged man with acute or convalescent COVID-19.

The chain couples TRBV3-1 (or the pseudogene TRBV3-2) to TRBJ2-2; D gene ambiguous. Germline lookup yields CDR1 LGHDT and CDR2 YNNKEL (reference sequence). V gave up 1 base and J gave up 4 bases, with 19 bases separating them. The CDR3 totals 18 residues. CDR3 nucleotides: TGTGCCAGCAGCCAAGGATTAAGCTTTTCCCCCTCCACCGGGGAGCTGTTTTTT. It encodes CASSQGLSFSPSTGELFF.

The chain combines TRBV7-8 with TRBJ2-7; D call uncertain. With 0 bases removed from V and 6 bases from J, the gap between germline ends came to 9 bases. Germline-derived CDR1 and CDR2 are SGHVS and FQNEAQ. The CDR3 is 13 amino acids. The CDR3 DNA is TGTGCCAGCAGCTTAGCGAGTTCGTCCGAGCAGTACTTC. Translating it yields CASSLASSSEQYF.

V and J are TRBV10-3 and TRBJ1-2; perhaps TRBD1 as D (6 bases). Between the trimmed V and J ends, which lost 6 bases and 3 bases, there was a span of 26 bases. The V gene's germline CDR1 is ENHRY and CDR2 SYGVKD. The CDR3 runs to 18 residues. CDR3 bases: TGTGCCATCAGGAGAAGGGGGATCCCTCCCGGACTTGACTATGGCTACACCTTC. As protein: CAIRRRGIPPGLDYGYTF.

This rearrangement joins TRBV6-6 to TRBJ1-1, with D possibly matching TRBD1 (6 bases). CDR3 length: 14 amino acids. The V and J ends lost 0 bases and 4 bases respectively, with 9 bases between them. Germline V gives CDR1 MNHNY, CDR2 SVGAGI (reference sequence). The DNA for the CDR3 is TGTGCCAGCAGTTACTCGGGGGCGCGCACTGAAGCTTTCTTT. Protein sequence: CASSYSGARTEAFF.

The gene calls are TRBV7-3 and TRBJ1-2; possibly TRBD1 for D (5 bases). The CDR3 length is 13 residues. Germline V lookup: CDR1 SGHTA, CDR2 FQGTGA. V was trimmed by 2 bases and J by 8 bases, leaving 12 bases between them. This CDR3 reads CASSLSSGLGYTF. The CDR3 DNA is TGTGCCAGCAGCTTATCTTCAGGGTTGGGCTACACCTTC. The whole variable domain, filled in from reference TRBV7-3 and TRBJ1-2, reads GAGVSQTPSNKVTEKGKYVELRCDPISGHTALYWYRQSLGQGPEFLIYFQGTGAADDSGLPNDRFFAVRPEGSVSTLKIQRTERGDSAVYLCASSLSSGLGYTFGSGTRLTVV.

The CDR3 here is CASSTSAHRADTQYF. CDR3 bases: TGTGCCAGTAGTACATCAGCCCACAGGGCAGATACGCAGTATTTT. The rearrangement uses TRBV19 and TRBJ2-3; a weak D match, TRBD1 (6 bases). The CDR3 covers 15 residues. V gave up 4 bases and J gave up 4 bases, with 15 bases separating them. CDR1 and CDR2 from the germline V gene are LNHDA and SQIVND (reference sequence).

The V gene is TRBV29-1, the J gene TRBJ1-1; 7 nucleotides align to TRBD1. The junction had 14 bases not matched to a gene; V was cut back by 5 bases and J by 11 bases. This CDR3 comprises 13 residues. The germline V gene has CDR1 SQVTM and CDR2 ANQGSEA. The CDR3 nucleotides are TGCAGCGTTTCCACCCCTACAGGGGATGGGGCTTTCTTT. Residues: CSVSTPTGDGAFF. The full variable domain, its missing parts supplied by reference TRBV29-1 and TRBJ1-1, is SAVISQKPSRDICQRGTSLTIQCQVDSQVTMMFWYRQQPGQSLTLIATANQGSEATYESGFVIDKFPISRPNLTFSTLTVSNMSPEDSSIYLCSVSTPTGDGAFFGQGTRLTVV.

V gene TRBV2 combines with J gene TRBJ1-1; 9 positions agree with TRBD1. The length of the CDR3 is 16 residues. CDR1 and CDR2 from the germline V gene are SNHLY and FYNNEI. V shed 7 bases, J shed 5 bases, and the junction held 14 bases outside the gene matches. CDR3 in amino acids: CASKGQGLLGGTEAFF. CDR3 bases: TGTGCCAGCAAAGGACAGGGGCTCCTGGGGGGGACTGAAGCTTTCTTT.

This sequence joins TRBV2 and TRBJ2-7; 7 positions agree with TRBD1. Germline V gene sequence: CDR1 SNHLY, CDR2 FYNNEI. Trimming removed 6 bases from V and 6 bases from J; junction bases left unmatched: 8. The length of the CDR3 is 13 residues. The CDR3 coding sequence is TGTGCCAGCAGACTAGGGGGCTGGGGCGAGCAGTACTTC. Encoded protein: CASRLGGWGEQYF.

The chain is built from TRBV7-3 and TRBJ1-1, with D possibly matching TRBD1 (6 bases). The CDR3 totals 13 residues. Per the germline V gene, CDR1 is SGHTA and CDR2 is FQGTGA. Trimming took 6 bases from V and 4 from J, leaving 12 bases between them. The CDR3 loop reads CASSRGSRTEAFF. The CDR3 DNA follows: TGTGCCAGCAGTAGGGGGTCTCGCACTGAAGCTTTCTTT. Full variable domain (outside the CDR3, taken from reference TRBV7-3 and TRBJ1-1): GAGVSQTPSNKVTEKGKYVELRCDPISGHTALYWYRQSLGQGPEFLIYFQGTGAADDSGLPNDRFFAVRPEGSVSTLKIQRTERGDSAVYLCASSRGSRTEAFFGQGTRLTVV.

The chain carries TRBV11-2 and TRBJ2-7; TRBD1 matches at 7 bases. CDR3 size: 14 residues. The V and J ends lost 5 bases and 0 bases, in that order; junction bases with no gene match: 4. The V gene's germline CDR1 is SGHAT and CDR2 FQNNGV. CDR3 residues: CASSLGQNSYEQYF. DNA of the CDR3: TGTGCCAGCAGCCTGGGACAGAACTCCTACGAGCAGTACTTC.

The DNA of the CDR3 is TGTGCCAGCAGCCCTACGCGCAATCAGCCCCAGCATTTT. Encoded protein: CASSPTRNQPQHF. This chain uses TRBV11-2 with TRBJ1-5; D is ambiguous. Germline values: CDR1 SGHAT, CDR2 FQNNGV. The CDR3 covers 13 residues. V was clipped by 5 bases and J by 2 bases, with 7 bases between them.

The chain joins TRBV29-1 to TRBJ2-1; the D is unclear. This CDR3 comprises 10 residues. Looked up from germline, CDR1 is SQVTM and CDR2 is ANQGSEA. Trimming removed 5 bases from V and 8 bases from J, with 7 bases in between. The CDR3: CSVRVDEQFF. The CDR3 coding sequence is TGCAGCGTTCGGGTAGATGAGCAGTTCTTC.

The genes are TRBV7-2 and TRBJ2-7; the match to TRBD2 covers 9 bases. Germline V gives CDR1 SGHTA, CDR2 FQGNSA. The CDR3 contains 15 residues. With 4 bases clipped from V and 3 bases from J, the junction kept 7 bases outside the gene matches. The CDR3 DNA reads TGTGCCAGCAGCTGGGTAGCGGGGGCCCACTACGAGCAGTACTTC. The encoded protein is CASSWVAGAHYEQYF.

The rearrangement joins TRBV11-3 to TRBJ2-1, with TRBD2 matching 7 bases. The V segment lost 5 bases and the J segment 2 bases; nucleotides outside the gene matches: 9. CDR3 length equals 16 residues. Germline CDR1 is SGHNT and CDR2 is YENEEA. CDR3 sequence: CASSHGGGVAYNEQFF. In DNA form, the CDR3 reads TGTGCCAGCAGCCACGGGGGAGGGGTTGCCTACAATGAGCAGTTCTTC.

This sequence joins TRBV11-2 and TRBJ1-5; D ambiguous. Germline CDR1 reads SGHAT; CDR2 reads FQNNGV. The CDR3 is 13 residues long. V lost 0 bases to trimming and J lost 6 bases, with 6 bases between them. CDR3 loop: CASSLDRGQPQHF. For the CDR3, the DNA is TGTGCCAGCAGCTTAGATCGGGGTCAGCCCCAGCATTTT.